This T cell receptor (beta chain) was identified in a study of molecular identifiers for immune sequencing clone quantification. This clonotype has at least ten counts. TCRdb re-called the PCR reads through MiXCR, storing one row per CDR3 protein. The sample contains fewer than 350,000 distinct CDR3 sequences, about 22% of which appear only once. In germline, CDR1 is MNHNS, CDR2 SASEGT. V was pared by 2 bases and J by 2 bases, with 7 bases between. The CDR3 runs 13 residues. The specimen was naive CD8+ T cells from blood, with Jurkat cell RNA spiked in. Subset noted: FACS-sorted CD8+CD4-CCR7+CD45RA+ naive T cells. The rearrangement links TRBV6-1 to TRBJ2-7; the D is unclear. This TCR was recovered from a human donor in good health. Some libraries in this study had Jurkat cell RNA spiked in. The CDR3 DNA reads TGTGCCAGCAGTGAAACAGTAACCTACGAGCAGTACTTC. It is translated as CASSETVTYEQYF.